The 20 T cell receptor beta chains given below trace back to one sample, sequenced in a study of response to subunit inactivated influenza vaccine. TCRdb re-analysed the RT-PCR reads in MiXCR, keeping a single row per CDR3 protein. This sample has roughly 630,000 distinct CDR3 sequences; less than 15% occur once, and the top ten carry less than 9%. The source was PBMCs from blood, collected roughly 15 days before vaccination. The origin of the receptors is a middle-aged man who received an inactivated influenza vaccine.

This chain connects TRBV9 to TRBJ1-1; 9 positions agree with TRBD1. CDR1 and CDR2 from the germline V gene are SGDLS and YYNGEE. V lost 0 bases and J lost 4; bases outside the gene matches: 7. The CDR3 is 16 amino acids. The CDR3 region has the DNA TGTGCCAGCAGCGTAGTAACAGGGGGCCCGGGCACTGAAGCTTTCTTT. Translated: CASSVVTGGPGTEAFF. The whole variable domain, remainder taken from reference TRBV9 and TRBJ1-1, is DSGVTQTPKHLITATGQRVTLRCSPRSGDLSVYWYQQSLDQGLQFLIQYYNGEERAKGNILERFSAQQFPDLHSELNLSSLELGDSALYFCASSVVTGGPGTEAFFGQGTRLTVV.

J is TRBJ2-3 and V is TRBV6-2 or TRBV6-3, with 10 bases matching TRBD2. Trimming took 6 bases from V and 5 from J; bases not matched to a gene: 5. This CDR3 is built from 14 residues. Germline V CDR1 and CDR2: MNHEY, SVGEGT. CDR3: CASSSRTSGDTQYF. The CDR3 nucleotides read TGTGCCAGCAGCAGTAGGACTAGCGGAGATACGCAGTATTTT.

This clonotype was seen a few times. V and J are TRBV4-3 and TRBJ2-5, with D tentatively TRBD2 (7 bases). The CDR3 loop spans 15 amino acids. Trimming removed 1 base from V and 4 bases from J, with 13 bases in between. Germline CDR1 and CDR2: LGHNA and YSLEER. CDR3 in DNA: TGCGCCAGCAGCCAAGGTTGGGGAGGGGGAGAGACCCAGTACTTC. It translates to CASSQGWGGGETQYF.

This clonotype has at least ten counts. V gene TRBV24-1 combines with J gene TRBJ2-1; 10 nucleotides match TRBD2. The J segment lost 4 bases and the V segment lost 1 base, leaving 9 bases of the junction unmatched. The CDR3 spans 18 residues. The V gene's germline CDR1 is KGHDR and CDR2 SFDVKD. CDR3 in amino acids: CATSDFDRAGGPYNEQFF. The CDR3 DNA follows: TGTGCCACCAGTGATTTCGATCGAGCGGGAGGGCCTTACAATGAGCAGTTCTTC.

The rearrangement uses TRBV20-1 and TRBJ2-7; 9 bases agree with TRBD1. The CDR3 covers 14 residues. Germline lookup yields CDR1 DFQATT and CDR2 SNEGSKA (reference sequence). V lost 4 bases and J lost 6; bases outside the gene matches: 10. CDR3 protein: CSATSGQGSREQYF. CDR3 nucleotide sequence: TGCAGTGCTACTTCGGGACAGGGTTCCCGCGAGCAGTACTTC.

This clonotype appeared a few times. This chain uses TRBV2 with TRBJ1-1; possibly TRBD1 for D (5 bases). Trimming took 7 bases from V and 4 from J, leaving 7 bases between them. The germline V gene has CDR1 SNHLY and CDR2 FYNNEI. The CDR3 totals 11 residues. The CDR3 is CASKGSTEAFF. The CDR3 DNA sequence: TGTGCCAGCAAGGGGTCCACTGAAGCTTTCTTT.

The sample holds many counts of this clonotype. V usage is TRBV11-2 and J usage is TRBJ2-3, with 7 bases matching TRBD1. The CDR3 spans 15 residues. Germline values: CDR1 SGHAT, CDR2 FQNNGV. J gave up 4 bases and V 3 bases, and 7 bases lay outside the gene matches. CDR3 DNA: TGTGCCAGCAGCTTCTATAGGGGGCTCGCAGATACGCAGTATTTT. As protein: CASSFYRGLADTQYF.

This clonotype was detected a few times. The V gene is TRBV5-1, the J gene TRBJ2-7; D is possibly TRBD2 (6 bases). Trimming took off 5 bases at V and 0 bases at J, with 12 bases between the two ends. The germline gives CDR1 SGHRS, CDR2 YFSETQ. The CDR3 totals 14 residues. The CDR3 spells CASRGGVSSYEQYF. In DNA form, the CDR3 reads TGCGCCAGCAGAGGCGGGGTTAGCTCCTACGAGCAGTACTTC.

This clonotype appeared a few times. The chain uses TRBV29-1 and TRBJ1-1; TRBD1 is a possible D gene (6 bases). The V end lost 7 bases, the J end lost 3 bases, and 18 bases lay between the germline ends. CDR1 and CDR2 (germline): SQVTM, ANQGSEA. This CDR3 is 14 amino acids long. CDR3 loop: CSAHPGQSYTEAFF. The CDR3 DNA reads TGCAGCGCCCATCCAGGACAGTCCTACACTGAAGCTTTCTTT.

The gene calls are TRBV18 and TRBJ2-7; tentative D call: TRBD1 (8 bases). The germline gives CDR1 KGHSH, CDR2 LQKENI. Trimming took 2 bases from V and 3 from J, leaving 14 bases between them. The CDR3 has 15 residues. CDR3 DNA: TGTGCCAGCTCACCAGGCAACAGGGGGGGCTACGAGCAGTACTTC. It is translated as CASSPGNRGGYEQYF.

J is TRBJ2-1 and V is TRBV4-3, with TRBD2 identical over 8 bases. Looked up from germline, CDR1 is LGHNA and CDR2 is YSLEER. CDR3 length: 19 amino acids. Trimming removed 4 bases from V and 6 bases from J; junction bases left unmatched: 20. The CDR3 loop is CASSRMTQGIGGRTNEQFF. For the CDR3, the DNA is TGCGCCAGCAGCCGTATGACCCAGGGGATAGGCGGGAGGACCAATGAGCAGTTCTTC.

This clonotype was observed a few times. This chain links TRBV20-1 with TRBJ2-7, with 8 bases that match TRBD1. V trimming: 6 bases; J trimming: 2 bases; junction bases outside the gene matches: 6. The germline gives CDR1 DFQATT, CDR2 SNEGSKA (reference sequence). The length of the CDR3 is 13 residues. CDR3: CSAVPGQAYEQYF. CDR3 bases: TGCAGTGCGGTGCCGGGACAGGCCTACGAGCAGTACTTC.

A word on this clonotype: One base away lies a much larger clone, so this may be a sequencing read error. The V and J genes are TRBV7-2 and TRBJ2-5, with 9 bases that match TRBD2. Looked up from germline, CDR1 is SGHTA and CDR2 is FQGNSA. This CDR3 spans 16 amino acids. CDR3 sequence: CASSLAGPQLQETQDF. CDR3 sequence (DNA): TGTGCCAGCAGCCTAGCGGGGCCACAGCTTCAAGAGACCCAGGACTTC.

This chain joins TRBV19 and TRBJ1-1; D unclear. Germline CDR1 is LNHDA and CDR2 is SQIVND (reference sequence). The CDR3 runs to 13 residues. V was clipped by 2 bases and J by 5 bases, with 9 bases between them. The CDR3 DNA is TGTGCCAGTAGTATACCAGGAGGGACTGAAGCTTTCTTT. Encoded protein: CASSIPGGTEAFF.

The sample holds many counts of this clonotype. The chain combines TRBV24-1 with TRBJ2-1; 13 bases agree with TRBD2. The junction had 7 bases not matched to a gene; V was cut back by 0 bases and J by 9 bases. The CDR3 sequence is 17 residues long. In germline, CDR1 is KGHDR, CDR2 SFDVKD. The CDR3 DNA reads as TGTGCCACCAGTGATTTGCAACTAGCGGGGGGGCCGGGTGAGCAGTTCTTC. Its protein product is CATSDLQLAGGPGEQFF.

This clonotype was observed a handful of times. The chain uses TRBV6-2 or TRBV6-3 and TRBJ2-2, with D uncertain. Per germline, CDR1 MNHEY and CDR2 SVGEGT. This CDR3 is built from 18 residues. V was shortened by 0 bases and J by 5 bases, with 19 bases between the two germline ends. The CDR3 region is CASSYSISRAPWTGELFF. In DNA form, the CDR3 reads TGTGCCAGCAGTTACTCGATATCCCGGGCGCCGTGGACCGGGGAGCTGTTTTTT.

The chain employs TRBV7-3 and TRBJ2-3; 7 nucleotides match TRBD2. Losses at the gene ends were 5 bases for V and 1 base for J; bases not matched to a gene: 9. The V gene's germline CDR1 is SGHTA and CDR2 FQGTGA. CDR3 length: 16 amino acids. CDR3 DNA: TGTGCCAGCAGCCCCGGACTAGGTCGGGGCACAGATACGCAGTATTTT. It specifies CASSPGLGRGTDTQYF.

Many counts were recorded for this clonotype. V usage is TRBV9 and J usage is TRBJ2-1; a possible D gene is TRBD2 (5 bases). The CDR3 has 15 amino acids. Per the germline V gene, CDR1 is SGDLS and CDR2 is YYNGEE. V lost 3 bases and J lost 8, with 18 bases in between. CDR3 sequence (DNA): TGTGCCAGCAGCGAGGGAGATGGGAGTGGGGATGAGCAGTTCTTC. This translates into CASSEGDGSGDEQFF.

The chain recombines TRBV20-1 with TRBJ2-2; tentatively, D is TRBD2 (5 bases). Trimming removed 2 bases from V and 5 bases from J, with 6 bases in between. CDR1 is DFQATT, CDR2 SNEGSKA, per germline (reference sequence). The CDR3 spans 12 residues. The DNA of the CDR3 is TGCAGTGCTAGACCGGGGACCGGGGAGCTGTTTTTT. Translated, it gives CSARPGTGELFF.

In DNA form, the CDR3 reads TGTGCCAGCAGCCGCTTCTGGGGGCGCGAGACTAGCGGCTACAATGAGCAGTTCTTC. This sequence encodes CASSRFWGRETSGYNEQFF. The chain couples TRBV11-2 to TRBJ2-1, with 9 nucleotides matching TRBD2. Germline-derived CDR1 and CDR2 are SGHAT and FQNNGV. CDR3 length: 19 amino acids. The V segment lost 5 bases and the J segment 3 bases; nucleotides outside the gene matches: 17.